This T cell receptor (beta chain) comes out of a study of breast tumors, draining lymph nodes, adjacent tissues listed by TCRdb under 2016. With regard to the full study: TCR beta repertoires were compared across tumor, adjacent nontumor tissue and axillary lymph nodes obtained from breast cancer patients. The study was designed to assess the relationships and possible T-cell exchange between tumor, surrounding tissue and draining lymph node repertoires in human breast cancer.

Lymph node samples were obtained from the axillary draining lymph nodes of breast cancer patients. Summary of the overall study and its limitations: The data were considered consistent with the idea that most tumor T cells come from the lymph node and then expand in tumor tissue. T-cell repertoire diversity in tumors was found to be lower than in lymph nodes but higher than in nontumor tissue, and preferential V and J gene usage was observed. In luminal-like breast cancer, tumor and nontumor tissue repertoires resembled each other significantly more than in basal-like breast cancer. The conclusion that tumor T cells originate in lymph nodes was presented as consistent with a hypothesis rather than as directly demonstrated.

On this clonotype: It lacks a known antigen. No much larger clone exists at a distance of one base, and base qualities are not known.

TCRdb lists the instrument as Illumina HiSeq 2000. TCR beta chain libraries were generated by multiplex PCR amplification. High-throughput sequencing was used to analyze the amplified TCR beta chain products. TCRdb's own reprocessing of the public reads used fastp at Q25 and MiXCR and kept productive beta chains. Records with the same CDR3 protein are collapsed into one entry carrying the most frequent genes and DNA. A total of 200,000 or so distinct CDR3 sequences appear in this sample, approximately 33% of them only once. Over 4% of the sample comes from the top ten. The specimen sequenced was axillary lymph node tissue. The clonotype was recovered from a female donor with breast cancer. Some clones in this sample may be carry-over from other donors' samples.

The encoded CDR3 is CASSFRTGREQYF. The DNA sequence is as follows: TGTGCCAGCAGCTTCAGGACAGGGCGAGAGCAGTACTTC. The sequence links TRBV7-9 to TRBJ2-7, with 8 bases in between that match TRBD1. V is pruned by 3 bases and J by 7 bases, leaving 5 bases of the junction without a gene match. The germline V gene (reference sequence) sets CDR1 to SEHNR and CDR2 to FQNEAQ. The CDR3 sequence holds 13 residues, the cysteine and phenylalanine included. Left in the record is the CDR3 DNA by itself, 39 bases read in frame from the first base.